These T cell receptor beta chains were read from a single sample in a study of blood T cell repertoires in COVID-19. TCRdb's table, derived via immunoSEQ multiplex PCR, lists solely in-frame clones and lacks some. Of approximately 390,000 clones listed, roughly 86% are singletons. Material for sequencing was peripheral blood. The receptors originated from a woman in her fifties or sixties with COVID-19, enrolled during active disease. The CDR3 runs from the conserved cysteine through the conserved F or W. D genes are given only for firm matches. Size tells how often a clone was seen (once, few, many) or the class of an expanded clone, and some rows leave it out.

NA	TRBV30	TRBJ1-1	TRBD1	CAWRQGGTEAFF	TGTGCCTGGAGACAGGGGGGGACTGAAGCTTTCTTT
NA	TRBV4-2	TRBJ1-2	NA	CASSQDPGVGYGYTF	TGTGCCAGCAGCCAAGATCCCGGGGTCGGGTATGGCTACACCTTC
NA	TRBV7-3	TRBJ1-5	NA	CASSQSQNQPQHF	TGTGCCAGCAGCCAGTCGCAGAATCAGCCCCAGCATTTT
NA	TRBV5-4	TRBJ2-7	TRBD1	CASSLPGTGDDEQYF	TGTGCCAGCAGCCTCCCCGGGACAGGGGACGACGAGCAGTACTTC
NA	TRBV6-6	TRBJ1-5	TRBD1	CASSHGQGKSSNQPQHF	TGTGCCAGCAGTCATGGACAGGGCAAAAGTAGCAATCAGCCCCAGCATTTT
NA	TRBV4-2	TRBJ2-5	TRBD2	CASSQGTSGGAGETQYF	TGTGCCAGCAGCCAAGGGACTAGCGGGGGGGCCGGAGAGACCCAGTACTTC
NA	TRBV6-6	TRBJ2-7	NA	CASSPPGSYEQYF	TGTGCCAGCAGCCCCCCCGGGTCATACGAGCAGTACTTC
NA	TRBV2	TRBJ1-1	NA	CATSGGYDTEAFF	TGTGCCACCAGCGGGGGGTACGACACTGAAGCTTTCTTT
NA	TRBV5-1	TRBJ2-5	TRBD1	CASSQGALETQYF	TGCGCCAGCAGCCAGGGGGCTCTGGAGACCCAGTACTTC
NA	TRBV11-2	TRBJ2-7	NA	CASSFGQGRAYEQYF	TGTGCCAGCAGCTTCGGGCAGGGGCGAGCCTACGAGCAGTACTTC
NA	TRBV5-6	TRBJ1-6	TRBD1	CASSSRQGASPLHF	TGTGCCAGCAGTTCCCGACAGGGAGCCTCACCCCTCCACTTT
NA	TRBV19	TRBJ2-7	NA	CASSIRGNEQYF	TGTGCCAGTAGTATTCGGGGGAACGAGCAGTACTTC
once	TRBV7-3	TRBJ1-1	TRBD1	CASSLTGQGDTEAFF	TGTGCCAGCAGCCTGACCGGACAGGGGGATACTGAAGCTTTCTTT
NA	TRBV11-2	TRBJ1-1	NA	CASSWTGGNTEAFF	TGTGCCAGCAGCTGGACGGGGGGAAACACTGAAGCTTTCTTT
NA	TRBV19	TRBJ2-3	TRBD2	CASSNPVLGGGKADTQYF	TGTGCCAGTAGTAACCCCGTATTAGGCGGGGGGAAGGCAGATACGCAGTATTTT
NA	TRBV7-8	TRBJ2-4	TRBD1	CASSLAGQGNIQYF	TGTGCCAGCAGCTTGGCGGGACAGGGCAACATTCAGTACTTC
NA	TRBV6-5	TRBJ1-2	TRBD1	CASRGGTGAYGYTF	TGTGCCAGCAGGGGGGGGACAGGGGCCTATGGCTACACCTTC
NA	TRBV27	TRBJ2-1	TRBD2	CASSRTGTTNNEQFF	TGTGCCAGCAGTCGTACCGGGACTACCAACAATGAGCAGTTCTTC
once	TRBV9	TRBJ2-1	TRBD2	CASSVDLGTSLNEQFF	TGTGCCAGCAGCGTAGACCTTGGGACTAGCCTCAATGAGCAGTTCTTC
NA	TRBV2	TRBJ2-1	NA	CASRRWDEQFF	TGTGCCAGCAGGAGGTGGGATGAGCAGTTCTTC
NA	TRBV28	TRBJ1-1	TRBD1	CASTRTGGRSTEAFF	TGTGCCAGCACACGGACAGGGGGTCGAAGCACTGAAGCTTTCTTT
NA	TRBV2	TRBJ1-1	NA	CASQGGREAFF	TGTGCCAGCCAGGGTGGCCGGGAAGCTTTCTTT
NA	TRBV19	TRBJ2-6	NA	CASRQGWGANVLTF	TGTGCCAGTAGGCAGGGGTGGGGGGCCAACGTCCTGACTTTC
NA	TRBV5-1	TRBJ1-2	NA	CASSLVVTGANYGYTF	TGCGCCAGCAGCTTGGTTGTCACAGGAGCCAACTATGGCTACACCTTC
NA	TRBV24-1	TRBJ1-4	TRBD1	CATSESGQGKEKLFF	TGTGCCACCAGTGAATCCGGACAGGGGAAGGAAAAACTGTTTTTT
NA	TRBV27	TRBJ1-1	TRBD1	CASSSSPGQGAPEAFF	TGTGCCAGCAGTTCGAGTCCGGGACAGGGGGCGCCGGAAGCTTTCTTT
NA	TRBV6-5	TRBJ2-5	TRBD2	CASSYSSGRGETQYF	TGTGCCAGCAGTTACTCATCCGGGAGGGGAGAGACCCAGTACTTC
NA	TRBV14	TRBJ2-2	TRBD1	CASSHVTGTGELFF	TGTGCCAGCAGCCACGTGACAGGGACCGGGGAGCTGTTTTTT
NA	TRBV6-5	TRBJ2-7	TRBD1	CASSYRQGIYEQYF	TGTGCCAGCAGTTACCGACAGGGTATCTACGAGCAGTACTTC
NA	TRBV5-1	TRBJ1-1	TRBD1	CASSGTGLSMNTEAFF	TGCGCCAGCAGCGGGACAGGGCTTTCGATGAACACTGAAGCTTTCTTT
NA	TRBV6-1	TRBJ2-3	NA	CASSEAPEDTQYF	TGTGCCAGCAGTGAAGCGCCGGAGGATACGCAGTATTTT
NA	TRBV11-2	TRBJ1-4	TRBD1	CASSFSGGSEKLFF	TGTGCCAGCAGCTTTTCAGGGGGATCGGAAAAACTGTTTTTT
NA	TRBV12-3/TRBV12-4	TRBJ1-4	NA	CASSWTNNEKLFF	TGTGCCAGCAGTTGGACAAACAATGAAAAACTGTTTTTT
NA	TRBV6-5	TRBJ1-2	TRBD1	CATYQQGASNYGYTF	TGTGCCACTTACCAACAGGGGGCGAGTAACTATGGCTACACCTTC
NA	TRBV6-6	TRBJ1-5	NA	CASSYSGGNQPQHF	TGTGCCAGCAGTTACTCGGGGGGGAATCAGCCCCAGCATTTT
NA	TRBV20-1	TRBJ1-2	NA	CSAYRVGGYTF	TGCAGTGCGTACAGGGTTGGTGGCTACACCTTC
NA	TRBV27	TRBJ1-5	NA	CASSFLNQPQHF	TGTGCCAGCAGTTTTCTCAATCAGCCCCAGCATTTT
NA	TRBV7-3	TRBJ2-2	TRBD1	CASSLPQGADTGELFF	TGTGCCAGCAGCTTACCACAGGGGGCTGACACCGGGGAGCTGTTTTTT
NA	TRBV5-6	TRBJ2-7	TRBD2	CASSLALVTSEYEQYF	TGTGCCAGCAGCTTGGCCTTGGTGACTAGCGAGTACGAGCAGTACTTC
NA	TRBV9	TRBJ1-2	TRBD1	CASSSSRRTGYGYTF	TGTGCCAGCAGCTCCAGTAGGAGGACAGGGTATGGCTACACCTTC
NA	TRBV6-4	TRBJ1-2	NA	CASRRTGDYGYTF	TGTGCCAGCAGACGAACGGGGGACTATGGCTACACCTTC
NA	TRBV7-2	TRBJ2-5	TRBD1	CASSPSTGGQETQYF	TGTGCCAGCAGCCCATCGACAGGGGGCCAAGAGACCCAGTACTTC
NA	TRBV6-2/TRBV6-3	TRBJ2-3	TRBD1	CASSYSGQGPDTQYF	TGTGCCAGCAGTTACTCCGGACAGGGACCAGATACGCAGTATTTT
NA	TRBV29-1	TRBJ1-2	TRBD1	CSVEGGTGTEGGYTF	TGCAGCGTTGAAGGAGGGACAGGGACTGAAGGTGGCTACACCTTC
NA	TRBV23-1	TRBJ2-3	TRBD2	CASSRSSGTSGDTQYF	TGCGCCAGCAGTCGATCAAGCGGGACTAGCGGGGATACGCAGTATTTT
NA	TRBV13	TRBJ2-3	TRBD2	CASTTRSGGTDTQYF	TGTGCCAGCACCACTCGTAGCGGGGGGACAGATACGCAGTATTTT
NA	TRBV9	TRBJ2-5	NA	CASSVAAGLQETQYF	TGTGCCAGCAGCGTGGCGGCGGGGTTACAAGAGACCCAGTACTTC
NA	TRBV29-1	TRBJ2-5	TRBD1	CSAYRGQETQYF	TGCAGCGCCTACAGGGGACAAGAGACCCAGTACTTC
once	TRBV7-8	TRBJ1-4	NA	CASSQSHQGIEKLFF	TGTGCCAGCAGCCAAAGCCACCAGGGGATTGAAAAACTGTTTTTT